These 13 T cell receptor beta chains came from one sample sequenced in a study of blood T cell repertoires in COVID-19. Only in-frame clones appear in the TCRdb table, and some are missing; sequencing was by immunoSEQ multiplex PCR. The profile shows some 250,000 clones, 70% to 90% of them singletons. The sequencing sample was made of peripheral blood. The receptor source for this set is a woman aged 40 to 55 who had recovered from COVID-19.

This clone was picked up a small number of times. The genes are TRBV30 and TRBJ1-2; 7 bases fit TRBD1. From germline, CDR1 is GTSNPN and CDR2 SVGIG (reference sequence). The CDR3 sequence is 12 residues long. Losses at the gene ends were 8 bases for V and 4 bases for J; bases not matched to a gene: 7. CDR3 loop: CAGQGESYGYTF. In DNA, the CDR3 is TGTGCCGGGCAGGGGGAGAGCTATGGCTACACCTTC.

This clone was recorded a few times. This chain connects TRBV27 to TRBJ2-7; 9 bases agree with TRBD1. The CDR3 has 14 amino acids. Germline CDR1 and CDR2: MNHEY and SMNVEV (reference sequence). Trimming took 5 bases from V and 2 from J; bases not matched to a gene: 4. The CDR3 protein is CASSPRDRAYEQYV. DNA of the CDR3: TGTGCCAGCAGTCCCCGGGACAGGGCCTACGAGCAGTACGTC.

This chain links TRBV18 with TRBJ1-1, with no clear D. The CDR3 contains 15 residues. Germline V gives CDR1 KGHSH, CDR2 LQKENI. V was cut by 4 bases and J by 1 base, with 13 bases left in between. The CDR3 DNA reads as TGTGCCAGCTCACGACGACACGGTGAGAACACTGAAGCTTTCTTT. It encodes CASSRRHGENTEAFF.

The rearrangement joins TRBV7-6 to TRBJ1-2, with D perhaps TRBD1 (6 bases). The CDR3 spans 14 residues. The V end was cut by 5 bases, the J end by 4 bases, with 14 bases between. Germline V gene lookup returns CDR1 SGHVS and CDR2 FNYEAQ. Here the CDR3 DNA reads TGTGCCAGCAGCCCCCGGACAGAGAGCTATGGCTACACCTTC. It specifies CASSPRTESYGYTF.

This chain uses TRBV4-3 with TRBJ2-1, with 7 bases identical to TRBD2. The CDR3 totals 15 residues. Trimming took 5 bases from V and 15 from J; bases not matched to a gene: 19. From germline, CDR1 is LGHNA and CDR2 YSLEER. CDR3 sequence (DNA): TGCGCCAGCAGCGCCTGGGTGGGAGGGCCTTCTTCCTGGTTCTTC. It translates to CASSAWVGGPSSWFF.

The chain combines TRBV2 with TRBJ1-1, with D maybe TRBD1 (5 bases). Trimming stripped 10 bases from V and 1 base from J, with 16 bases between. The CDR3 totals 14 residues. Germline CDR1 reads SNHLY; CDR2 reads FYNNEI. The CDR3 protein is CATSNGGGNTEAFF. The CDR3 DNA reads TGTGCCACCTCAAATGGGGGGGGGAACACTGAAGCTTTCTTT.

This chain connects TRBV7-8 to TRBJ1-4; D unclear. V lost 0 bases, J lost 7 bases, and 6 bases lay in between. CDR3 length: 13 residues. The germline gives CDR1 SGHVS, CDR2 FQNEAQ. DNA for the CDR3: TGTGCCAGCAGCTTAGCTTTCGGTGAAAAACTGTTTTTT. Encoded protein: CASSLAFGEKLFF.

The chain uses TRBV5-6 and TRBJ1-3; 9 nucleotides match TRBD1. J was trimmed by 4 bases and V by 4 bases; bases with no gene match: 6. This CDR3 is built from 15 residues. Germline assignment: CDR1 SGHDT and CDR2 YYEEEE. CDR3 DNA: TGTGCCAGCAGCGTTCGGACAGGGGTCGGAAACACCATATATTTT. This codes for CASSVRTGVGNTIYF.

The table lists this clone with a count of one. The rearrangement links TRBV19 to TRBJ1-2, with TRBD1 as a possible D gene (5 bases). Germline CDR1 LNHDA, CDR2 SQIVND (reference sequence). V shed 3 bases and J shed 4 bases, with 9 bases lying between them. The CDR3 is 13 amino acids. The CDR3 region is CASSIGQGYGYTF. As DNA, the CDR3 is TGTGCCAGTAGTATTGGGCAGGGCTATGGCTACACCTTC. Using reference TRBV19 and TRBJ1-2 for the parts outside the CDR3, the full variable domain is DGGITQSPKYLFRKEGQNVTLSCEQNLNHDAMYWYRQDPGQGLRLIYYSQIVNDFQKGDIAEGYSVSREKKESFPLTVTSAQKNPTAFYLCASSIGQGYGYTFGSGTRLTVV.

Only a few counts were recorded for this clone. This chain joins TRBV6-5 and TRBJ2-3; 7 nucleotides match TRBD1. CDR3 length equals 14 residues. Unmatched junction bases numbered 7, after V lost 6 bases and J lost 4 bases. In germline, CDR1 is MNHEY, CDR2 SVGAGI. This CDR3 is CASRMTGRADTQYF. DNA of the CDR3: TGTGCCAGCAGAATGACAGGGCGGGCAGATACGCAGTATTTT.

The V gene is TRBV10-3, the J gene TRBJ2-5; D perhaps matches TRBD2 (5 bases). Germline assignment: CDR1 ENHRY and CDR2 SYGVKD. The V end lost 5 bases, the J end lost 2 bases, and 9 bases lay between the germline ends. This CDR3 spans 13 amino acids. CDR3 loop: CAISLAQQETQYF. The DNA of the CDR3 is TGTGCCATCAGTCTAGCCCAACAAGAGACCCAGTACTTC.

The chain couples TRBV10-2 to TRBJ1-1, with 7 bases fitting TRBD1. The CDR3 sequence is 15 residues long. Germline CDR1 and CDR2: WSHSY and SAAADI. J gave up 4 bases and V 5 bases, and 10 bases lay outside the gene matches. The CDR3 spells CASSLMRGRGTEAFF. CDR3 DNA: TGCGCCAGCAGTCTCATGAGGGGGCGCGGCACTGAAGCTTTCTTT.

The V gene is TRBV6-5, the J gene TRBJ1-1, with a weak D call TRBD1 (5 bases). V was pared by 2 bases and J by 6 bases, with 13 bases between. This CDR3 has 14 amino acids. Germline CDR1 is MNHEY and CDR2 is SVGAGI. CDR3 nucleotides: TGTGCCAGCAGTTACGATACAGGCGGATCTGAAGCTTTCTTT. As protein: CASSYDTGGSEAFF.